The text below deals with one T cell receptor (beta chain). What it recognizes is unknown. This entry is derived from a study of OX40 agonist ivuxolimab in advanced cancers. Looking at the study overall: Of mixed ages from about 23 to 90 and averaging approximately 60 years, the group was about 86% male. Anti-PD-1, anti-PD-L1 or anti-CTLA-4 therapy given earlier was allowed, and around 40% had some.

Overall study results and limits: Compared with others, partial responders at 0.1-3.0 mg/kg displayed clonal expansion among the lowest.

The table came from immunoSEQ multiplex PCR; TCRdb's copy has only in-frame clones and leaves some out. The sample holds around 57,000 clones, roughly 90% seen once. The CDR3 length is 13 residues. V shed 6 bases and J shed 4 bases, with 10 bases lying between them. Germline V CDR1 and CDR2: MNHNY, SVGAGI (reference sequence). V and J are TRBV6-6 and TRBJ1-5, with D possibly matching TRBD1 (5 bases). This material consisted of CD4+ or CD8+ T cells sorted from blood, taken in a trial of the OX40 agonist ivuxolimab. The receptor was derived from an adult with an advanced solid tumor such as melanoma, head and neck, liver or kidney cancer. The DNA of the CDR3 is TGTGCCAGCAGCACCGGGACGAATCAGCCCCAGCATTTT. This gives the protein CASSTGTNQPQHF.